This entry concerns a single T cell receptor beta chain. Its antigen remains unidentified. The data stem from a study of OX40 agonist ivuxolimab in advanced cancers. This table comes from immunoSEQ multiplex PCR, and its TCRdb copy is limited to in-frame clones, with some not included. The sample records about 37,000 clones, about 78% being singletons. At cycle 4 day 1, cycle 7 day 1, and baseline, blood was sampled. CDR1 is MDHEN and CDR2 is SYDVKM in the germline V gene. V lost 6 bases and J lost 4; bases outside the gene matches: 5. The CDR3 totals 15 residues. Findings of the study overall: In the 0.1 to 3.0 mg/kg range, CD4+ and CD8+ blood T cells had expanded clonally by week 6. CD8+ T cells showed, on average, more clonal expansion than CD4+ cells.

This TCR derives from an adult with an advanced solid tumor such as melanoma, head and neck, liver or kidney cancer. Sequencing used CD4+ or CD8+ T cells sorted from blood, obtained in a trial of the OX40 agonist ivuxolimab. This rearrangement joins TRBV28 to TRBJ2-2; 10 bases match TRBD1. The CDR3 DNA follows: TGTGCCAGCAGCCGGGACAGGGGAAGCACCGGGGAGCTGTTTTTT. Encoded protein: CASSRDRGSTGELFF. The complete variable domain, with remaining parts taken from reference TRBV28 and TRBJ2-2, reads DVKVTQSSRYLVKRTGEKVFLECVQDMDHENMFWYRQDPGLGLRLIYFSYDVKMKEKGDIPEGYSVSREKKERFSLILESASTNQTSMYLCASSRDRGSTGELFFGEGSRLTVL.